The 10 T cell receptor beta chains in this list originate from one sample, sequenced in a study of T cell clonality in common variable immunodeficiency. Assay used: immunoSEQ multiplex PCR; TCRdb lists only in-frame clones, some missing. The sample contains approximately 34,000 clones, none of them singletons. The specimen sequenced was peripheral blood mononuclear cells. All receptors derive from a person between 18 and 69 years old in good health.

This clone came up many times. CDR3 region: CASPRDPGRNTGELFF. CDR3 bases read: TGTGCCAGCCCAAGGGATCCGGGGAGAAACACCGGGGAG. This sequence joins TRBV18 and TRBJ2-2; D possibly corresponds to TRBD2 (5 bases). The CDR3 end lies 3 residues beyond the end of the read and is filled in from the germline J gene. Trimming cost V 8 bases and J 2 bases, with 18 bases left between them. Germline-derived CDR1 and CDR2 are KGHSH and LQKENI. The CDR3 runs 16 residues. Using reference TRBV18 and TRBJ2-2 for the parts outside the CDR3, the full variable domain is NAGVMQNPRHLVRRRGQEARLRCSPMKGHSHVYWYRQLPEEGLKFMVYLQKENIIDESGMPKERFSAEFPKEGPSILRIQQVVRGDSAAYFCASPRDPGRNTGELFFGEGSRLTVL.

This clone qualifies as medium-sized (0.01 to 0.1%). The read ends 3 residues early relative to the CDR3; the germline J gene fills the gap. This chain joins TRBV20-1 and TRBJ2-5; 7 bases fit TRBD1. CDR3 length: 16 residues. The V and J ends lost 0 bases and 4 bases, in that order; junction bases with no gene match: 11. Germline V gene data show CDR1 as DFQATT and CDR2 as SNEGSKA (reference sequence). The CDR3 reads CSARDRGSPGGETQYF. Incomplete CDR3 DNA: TGCAGTGCTAGAGATCGGGGTAGCCCAGGGGGAGAGACC.

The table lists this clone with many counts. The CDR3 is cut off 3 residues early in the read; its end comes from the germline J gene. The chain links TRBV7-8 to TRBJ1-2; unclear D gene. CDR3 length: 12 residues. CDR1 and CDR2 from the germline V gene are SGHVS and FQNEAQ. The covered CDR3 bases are TGTGCCAGCAGCCTATTTAGCGGCGGC. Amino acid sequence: CASSLFSGG. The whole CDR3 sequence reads CASSLFSGGYTF.

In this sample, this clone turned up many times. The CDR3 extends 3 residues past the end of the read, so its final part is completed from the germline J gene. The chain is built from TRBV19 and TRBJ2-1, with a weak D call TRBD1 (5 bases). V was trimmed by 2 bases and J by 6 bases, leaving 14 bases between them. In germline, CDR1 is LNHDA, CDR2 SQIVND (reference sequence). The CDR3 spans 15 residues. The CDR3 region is CASSIQGIRGNEQFF. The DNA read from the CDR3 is TGTGCCAGTAGTATACAGGGTATTCGTGGCAATGAG.

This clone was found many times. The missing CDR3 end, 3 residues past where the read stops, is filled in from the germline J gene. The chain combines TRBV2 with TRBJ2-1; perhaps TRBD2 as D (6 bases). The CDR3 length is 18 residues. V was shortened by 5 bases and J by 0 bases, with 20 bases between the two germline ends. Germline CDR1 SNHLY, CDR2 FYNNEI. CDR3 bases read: TGTGCCAGCAGTCCCCATCTAGGGCGGGGCTTCTCCTACAATGAG. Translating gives CASSPHLGRGFSYNE. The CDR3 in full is CASSPHLGRGFSYNEQFF.

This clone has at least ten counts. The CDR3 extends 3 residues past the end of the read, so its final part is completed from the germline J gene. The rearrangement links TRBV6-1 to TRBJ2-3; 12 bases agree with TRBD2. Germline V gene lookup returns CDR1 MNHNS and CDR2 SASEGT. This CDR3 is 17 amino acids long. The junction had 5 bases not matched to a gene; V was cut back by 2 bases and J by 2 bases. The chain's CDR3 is CASSERASGGATDTQYF. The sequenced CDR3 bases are TGTGCCAGCAGTGAAAGGGCTAGCGGGGGGGCCACAGATACG.

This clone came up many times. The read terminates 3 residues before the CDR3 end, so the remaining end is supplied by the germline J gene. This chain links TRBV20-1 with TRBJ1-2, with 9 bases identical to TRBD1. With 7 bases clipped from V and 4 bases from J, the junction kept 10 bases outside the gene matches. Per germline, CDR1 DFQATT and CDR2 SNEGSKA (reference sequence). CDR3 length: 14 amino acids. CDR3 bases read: TGCAGTGTCTCAACAGGGACAGGGTCCTATGGC. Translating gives CSVSTGTGSYG. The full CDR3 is CSVSTGTGSYGYTF.

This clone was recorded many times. The CDR3 reads CASSNQGPDEQFF. The CDR3 DNA, read in part, is TGTGCCAGTAGTAACCAGGGGCCCGATGAG. The gene calls are TRBV19 and TRBJ2-1, with D perhaps matching TRBD1 (6 bases). The sequenced fragment ends 3 residues before the CDR3 boundary, so the rest is inferred from the germline J gene. Germline values: CDR1 LNHDA, CDR2 SQIVND (reference sequence). The CDR3 has 13 amino acids. V lost 4 bases and J lost 8, with 12 bases in between. Variable domain in full (rest from reference TRBV19 and TRBJ2-1): DGGITQSPKYLFRKEGQNVTLSCEQNLNHDAMYWYRQDPGQGLRLIYYSQIVNDFQKGDIAEGYSVSREKKESFPLTVTSAQKNPTAFYLCASSNQGPDEQFFGPGTRLTVL.

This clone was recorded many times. The CDR3 is CSAHAGTEIWDTQYF. The CDR3 bases that were read are TGCAGTGCGCACGCCGGGACAGAGATCTGGGATACG. The J gene is TRBJ2-3, the V gene TRBV20-1; 7 bases are a match to TRBD1. The read terminates 3 residues before the CDR3 end, so the remaining end is supplied by the germline J gene. The V gene's germline CDR1 is DFQATT and CDR2 SNEGSKA (reference sequence). The CDR3 runs to 15 residues. Germline trimming cut 6 bases from V and 6 bases from J; bases unmatched to any gene: 15.

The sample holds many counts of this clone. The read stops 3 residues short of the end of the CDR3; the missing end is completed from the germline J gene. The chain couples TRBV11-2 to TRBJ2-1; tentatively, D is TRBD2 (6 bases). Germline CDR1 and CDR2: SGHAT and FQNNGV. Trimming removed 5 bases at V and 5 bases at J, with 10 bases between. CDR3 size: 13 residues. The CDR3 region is CASSGWGDNEQFF. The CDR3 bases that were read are TGTGCCAGCAGCGGTTGGGGGGACAATGAG.